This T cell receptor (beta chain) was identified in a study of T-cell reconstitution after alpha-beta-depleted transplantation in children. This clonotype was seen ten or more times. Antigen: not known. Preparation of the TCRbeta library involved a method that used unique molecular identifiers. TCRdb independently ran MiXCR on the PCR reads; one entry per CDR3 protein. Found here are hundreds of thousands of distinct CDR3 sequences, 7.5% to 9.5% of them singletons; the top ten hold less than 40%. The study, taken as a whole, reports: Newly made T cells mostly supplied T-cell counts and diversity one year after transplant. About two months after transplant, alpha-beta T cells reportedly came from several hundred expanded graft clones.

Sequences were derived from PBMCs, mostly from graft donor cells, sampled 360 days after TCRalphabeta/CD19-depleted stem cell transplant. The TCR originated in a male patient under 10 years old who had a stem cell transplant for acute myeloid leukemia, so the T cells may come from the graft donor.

The CDR3 loop is CASSLADWEETQYF. The CDR3 nucleotides are TGCGCCAGCAGCTTGGCGGACTGGGAGGAGACCCAGTACTTC. The V gene is TRBV5-1, the J gene TRBJ2-5, with D perhaps matching TRBD2 (5 bases). Between the trimmed V and J ends, which lost 0 bases and 5 bases, there was a span of 11 bases. The CDR3 runs 14 residues. CDR1 and CDR2 (germline): SGHRS, YFSETQ. The whole variable domain, filled in from reference TRBV5-1 and TRBJ2-5, reads KAGVTQTPRYLIKTRGQQVTLSCSPISGHRSVSWYQQTPGQGLQFLFEYFSETQRNKGNFPGRFSGRQFSNSRSEMNVSTLELGDSALYLCASSLADWEETQYFGPGTRLLVL.